This T cell receptor (beta chain) stems from a study of cytomegalovirus exposure and HLA in healthy donors. About the study: An early release of data contained around 80 million unique TCRs, which came from HLA-typed donors.

The primer mix had 60 Vbeta and 13 Jbeta primers. TCRdb keeps only in-frame clones here, not all; method: immunoSEQ multiplex PCR. Here the sample spans about 130,000 clones, about 77% being singletons. The trim removed 2 bases at V and 0 bases at J, leaving 6 bases unmatched. The CDR3 consists of 16 residues. Germline V gene data show CDR1 as MDHEN and CDR2 as SYDVKM. This clone has just a few counts. What it binds is unknown. Study outcomes and limitations: The presence/absence work took it that sequencing depth was about the same across donors. For TCR beta chains, V- and J-gene trimming was later linked to a missense DCLRE1C variant.

The receptor was derived from a man aged 50 to 60 in good health and CMV-seronegative. The sample taken for sequencing was PBMCs. This chain uses TRBV28 with TRBJ2-7, with TRBD1 identical over 8 bases. The CDR3: CASSLQGASDSYEQYF. CDR3 DNA sequence: TGTGCCAGCAGTTTACAGGGGGCCTCTGACTCCTACGAGCAGTACTTC. Together with reference TRBV28 and TRBJ2-7, the CDR3 gives the full variable domain: DVKVTQSSRYLVKRTGEKVFLECVQDMDHENMFWYRQDPGLGLRLIYFSYDVKMKEKGDIPEGYSVSREKKERFSLILESASTNQTSMYLCASSLQGASDSYEQYFGPGTRLTVT.